The source of this T cell receptor (beta chain) is a study of cytomegalovirus exposure and HLA in healthy donors. Study details: According to later analysis, the same platform produced the roughly 120 validation and 666 first-cohort repertoires. The study's findings and limits: The study flagged 150 to 200 TCR beta chains as cytomegalovirus-associated. Rarity held for most TCR sequences, but there were some public TCRs that occurred in many donors. In vitro experiments confirmed that three CMV-associated chains were specific for CMV antigens.

A remark on this clone: Its antigen remains unidentified.

Profiling relied on immunoSEQ multiplex PCR, and the TCRdb table lists in-frame clones only, not all of them. The sample carries fewer than 250,000 clones, around 87% recorded once. In germline, CDR1 is MRHNA, CDR2 SNTAGT. The CDR3 has 13 amino acids. V was clipped by 0 bases and J by 1 base, with 3 bases between them. The clonotype originates from a man younger than 35 in good health and CMV-seronegative. This chain connects TRBV6-4 to TRBJ1-1; D remains unclear. The sample was PBMCs. CDR3 amino acids: CASSDSQNTEAFF. The CDR3 coding sequence is TGTGCCAGCAGTGACTCTCAGAACACTGAAGCTTTCTTT.